This record concerns one TCR beta chain sequence. Germline loops: CDR1 MNHEY, CDR2 SVGAGI. The ends lost 5 bases at V and 3 bases at J; junction bases unmatched: 4. CDR3 length: 15 amino acids. The data belong to a study of blood T cell repertoires in COVID-19. Produced via immunoSEQ multiplex PCR; TCRdb's table is partial and in-frame only. Found here are 160,000 or so clones, about 85% of them singletons; the top ten hold 10% to 15%. The V call is TRBV6-5, the J call TRBJ2-7, with TRBD2 matching 13 bases. This sequence originates from a man aged 65 to 85 who had recovered from COVID-19. Sequencing was done on a sample of peripheral blood. The CDR3 protein is CASSNGLAGVYEQYF. The CDR3 DNA reads as TGTGCCAGCAGTAACGGACTAGCGGGAGTCTACGAGCAGTACTTC.